This T cell receptor beta chain was sequenced during a study of patients and donors after allogeneic stem cell transplantation. Looked up from germline, CDR1 is ENHRY and CDR2 is SYGVKD. V dropped 10 bases and J dropped 3; count of bases not matched to a gene: 8. The CDR3 has 14 residues. A single record per CDR3 protein comes from TCRdb applying MiXCR to the RT-PCR reads. The table lists about a million distinct CDR3 sequences, approximately 19% of them singletons. The TCR was taken from a human donor who was either an allogeneic HSCT recipient or a stem cell or donor lymphocyte infusion donor (not recorded which). It is not recorded whose cells these are; they may come from a transplant donor. The gene calls are TRBV10-3 and TRBJ2-4; 8 bases agree with TRBD1. What was sequenced was blood, either unsorted or a sorted T cell fraction (not recorded which). CDR3 residues: CATRQGFIKNIQYF. CDR3 in DNA: TGTGCCACCAGACAGGGGTTTATCAAAAACATTCAGTACTTC.